These 2 T cell receptor beta chains were sequenced from one sample in a study of shared clonotypes between healthy human individuals (dated by TCRdb to 2020 to 2022). The library was produced with the immunoSEQ multiplex PCR assay. TCRdb stores this immuneACCESS table with in-frame sequences only. Part of the clones is absent; in the studies checked, under half of the shortfall reflects unresolved V genes, and no reason is known for the rest. The sample profile shows around 1.5 million clones; 98% of them were found once. About 0.45% of the sample goes to the ten largest clones. The sample consisted of naive CD4+ T cells sorted from blood. Explained via the paper, the cell subset or site label denotes: CD45RA+ positively selected. Source of these receptors: a man in his thirties or forties in good health.

V and J are TRBV18 and TRBJ1-2; 8 positions match TRBD1. This CDR3 spans 13 amino acids. Germline V CDR1 and CDR2: KGHSH, LQKENI. V shed 8 bases, J shed 4 bases, and the junction held 6 bases outside the gene matches. CDR3 in amino acids: CASTPQGAYGYTF. DNA of the CDR3: TGTGCCAGCACCCCTCAGGGGGCCTATGGCTACACCTTC.

On this clone itself: The sample holds other DNA sequences that translate to the same CDR3. The chain recombines TRBV6-1 with TRBJ2-3; no clear D gene. CDR1 is MNHNS, CDR2 SASEGT, per germline. Deletions cut 6 bases from V and 0 bases from J, with 7 bases between. The length of the CDR3 is 13 residues. The CDR3 DNA reads as TGTGCCAGCAGGGTGACAAGCACAGATACGCAGTATTTT. It is translated as CASRVTSTDTQYF.